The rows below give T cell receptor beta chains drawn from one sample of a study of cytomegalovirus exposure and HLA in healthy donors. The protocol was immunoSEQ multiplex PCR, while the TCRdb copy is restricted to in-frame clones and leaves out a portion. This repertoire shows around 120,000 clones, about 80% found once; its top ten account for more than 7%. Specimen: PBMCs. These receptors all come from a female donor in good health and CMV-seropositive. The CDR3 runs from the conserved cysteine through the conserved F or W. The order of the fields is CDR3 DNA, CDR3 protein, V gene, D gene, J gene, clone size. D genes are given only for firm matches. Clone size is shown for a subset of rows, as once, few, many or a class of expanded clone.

DNA: TGTGCCAGCAGCGCTACAGGCGCCGGGTCGGGAAACACCATATATTTT
CDR3: CASSATGAGSGNTIYF
V: TRBV28
D: NA
J: TRBJ1-3
size: once

DNA: TGTGCCAGCAGCGCAACCGGGACAGGCCTGTACGAGCAGTACTTC
CDR3: CASSATGTGLYEQYF
V: TRBV6-1
D: TRBD1
J: TRBJ2-7
size: NA

DNA: TGTGCCAGCAGCAAAGGAAGAGGGCGGCCTTCACCCCTCCACTTT
CDR3: CASSKGRGRPSPLHF
V: TRBV21-1
D: NA
J: TRBJ1-6
size: NA

DNA: TGTGCCAGCAGCTTATGGGGTAGGAGCGTGGGGCGAAACACTGAAGCTTTCTTT
CDR3: CASSLWGRSVGRNTEAFF
V: TRBV7-9
D: NA
J: TRBJ1-1
size: NA

DNA: TGTGCCAGCAGTTACGCGGGGGCCCCCTACAATGAGCAGTTCTTC
CDR3: CASSYAGAPYNEQFF
V: TRBV6-5
D: NA
J: TRBJ2-1
size: NA

DNA: TGCGCCAGCAGCTTGGACACAGGGGGACTTGAGCAGTTCTTC
CDR3: CASSLDTGGLEQFF
V: TRBV5-1
D: TRBD1
J: TRBJ2-1
size: NA

DNA: TGTGCCAGCTCACCAATTTCGACAGGGGGCACAGATACGCAGTATTTT
CDR3: CASSPISTGGTDTQYF
V: TRBV18
D: TRBD1
J: TRBJ2-3
size: NA

DNA: TGTGCCAGCAGCATCGCGGGGTACTCGGATACGCAGTATTTT
CDR3: CASSIAGYSDTQYF
V: TRBV7-8
D: NA
J: TRBJ2-3
size: NA

DNA: TGTGCCAGCAGCCAAGGACTAGCGGTGCAGCAAGAGACCCAGTACTTC
CDR3: CASSQGLAVQQETQYF
V: TRBV4-2
D: TRBD2
J: TRBJ2-5
size: NA

DNA: TGTGCCTGGAGCGGGGAATGGGCTTTCTTT
CDR3: CAWSGEWAFF
V: TRBV30
D: NA
J: TRBJ1-1
size: NA

DNA: TGTGCCAGCGAGCTTGTGATGGGGGCCGACTATGGCTACACCTTC
CDR3: CASELVMGADYGYTF
V: TRBV7-9
D: NA
J: TRBJ1-2
size: NA

DNA: TGCGCCAGCAGTTTAGGCGGAGATACGCAGTATTTT
CDR3: CASSLGGDTQYF
V: TRBV10-1
D: NA
J: TRBJ2-3
size: NA

DNA: TGTGCCAGCAGGGATTGGACGGGAAACACTGAAGCTTTCTTT
CDR3: CASRDWTGNTEAFF
V: TRBV6-5
D: NA
J: TRBJ1-1
size: NA

DNA: TGTGCCAGCAGTTCGTTCGGACAGGGGGCTCCCTACGAGCAGTACTTC
CDR3: CASSSFGQGAPYEQYF
V: TRBV28
D: TRBD1
J: TRBJ2-7
size: NA

DNA: TGTGCCAGCAGCCCAGGGGAGGAGACCCAGTACTTC
CDR3: CASSPGEETQYF
V: TRBV5-6
D: NA
J: TRBJ2-5
size: NA

DNA: TGTGCCAGCAGCCGCCTCCCTCCCGGGACCGGGGAGCTGTTTTTT
CDR3: CASSRLPPGTGELFF
V: TRBV27
D: NA
J: TRBJ2-2
size: NA

DNA: TGTGCCAGCAGCTTTTATCGGAGTATGAACACTGAAGCTTTCTTT
CDR3: CASSFYRSMNTEAFF
V: TRBV7-2
D: NA
J: TRBJ1-1
size: NA

DNA: TGTGCCAGCAGCTACGCAGGGTGGGGCACTGAAGCTTTCTTT
CDR3: CASSYAGWGTEAFF
V: TRBV5-6
D: NA
J: TRBJ1-1
size: NA

DNA: TGTGCCAGCAGCTTCCCTAGCGGGGGGGAAGAGACCCAGTACTTC
CDR3: CASSFPSGGEETQYF
V: TRBV5-4
D: TRBD2
J: TRBJ2-5
size: NA

DNA: TGTGCCAGCAGTCGGACAGGGGCTGGGCAGCCCCAGCATTTT
CDR3: CASSRTGAGQPQHF
V: TRBV2
D: TRBD1
J: TRBJ1-5
size: NA

DNA: TGTGCCACCAGCCCAGGGGCCACCTTCTCTGGAAACACCATATATTTT
CDR3: CATSPGATFSGNTIYF
V: TRBV15
D: NA
J: TRBJ1-3
size: NA

DNA: TGCGCCAGCAGCTTAAAAGTAGGGCAGGGCGATTCACCCCTCCACTTT
CDR3: CASSLKVGQGDSPLHF
V: TRBV5-1
D: NA
J: TRBJ1-6
size: NA

DNA: TGCGCCAGCAGCTTGGGAGCTAGCGGGGGGTTGGATGAGCAGTTCTTC
CDR3: CASSLGASGGLDEQFF
V: TRBV5-1
D: TRBD2
J: TRBJ2-1
size: NA

DNA: TGTGCCAGCAGCTTACTGGATGGGCCCTCTGGAAACACCATATATTTT
CDR3: CASSLLDGPSGNTIYF
V: TRBV7-8
D: NA
J: TRBJ1-3
size: NA

DNA: TGTGCCAGCAGTGACCGCGCCGGGACAGGGAGGAGAGGCTACACCTTC
CDR3: CASSDRAGTGRRGYTF
V: TRBV6-4
D: TRBD1
J: TRBJ1-2
size: once

DNA: TGCGCCAGCAGCCTTGCCACGGGAACTGGGGCCAACGTCCTGACTTTC
CDR3: CASSLATGTGANVLTF
V: TRBV5-1
D: NA
J: TRBJ2-6
size: NA

DNA: TGTGCCAGTAGTGCCATCACAGGGTTACCTGGAAACACCATATATTTT
CDR3: CASSAITGLPGNTIYF
V: TRBV19
D: NA
J: TRBJ1-3
size: NA

DNA: TGCGCCATCGGAGACAGGGTGTACTCCCCAGAAGCTTTCTTT
CDR3: CAIGDRVYSPEAFF
V: TRBV10-2
D: TRBD1
J: TRBJ1-1
size: few

DNA: TGTGCCAGCAGCTTAGCGGGGGGGCAGGCTGGAGAGACCCAGTACTTC
CDR3: CASSLAGGQAGETQYF
V: TRBV7-8
D: NA
J: TRBJ2-5
size: NA

DNA: TGTGCCAGCAGCTTAGAGTTCACCGCGAGCTCCTACGAGCAGTACTTC
CDR3: CASSLEFTASSYEQYF
V: TRBV7-6
D: NA
J: TRBJ2-7
size: NA

DNA: TGCGCCAGCAGCTTATTAGCGGGGGGCCCGAGGAATGAGCAGTTCTTC
CDR3: CASSLLAGGPRNEQFF
V: TRBV5-1
D: TRBD2
J: TRBJ2-1
size: NA

DNA: TGTGCCAGCAGCCCCTCGGGACAGGGAATCGATGAGCAGTTCTTC
CDR3: CASSPSGQGIDEQFF
V: TRBV7-3
D: TRBD1
J: TRBJ2-1
size: NA

DNA: TGTGCCAGCAGTTACATTGAAAGGGGGGGCACTGAAGCTTTCTTT
CDR3: CASSYIERGGTEAFF
V: TRBV6-6
D: NA
J: TRBJ1-1
size: few

DNA: TGTGCCAGCAGCCAGGTAGCGGGGCACTACGAGCAGTACTTC
CDR3: CASSQVAGHYEQYF
V: TRBV14
D: TRBD2
J: TRBJ2-7
size: NA

DNA: TGTGCCAGCAGGCGGGGAAACACCGGGGAGCTGTTTTTT
CDR3: CASRRGNTGELFF
V: TRBV2
D: NA
J: TRBJ2-2
size: NA

DNA: TGTGCCAGCAGCTCCGTTATAGCGATGAACACCGGGGAGCTGTTTTTT
CDR3: CASSSVIAMNTGELFF
V: TRBV7-8
D: NA
J: TRBJ2-2
size: NA

DNA: TGTGCCAGCAGCTCACAGATCAACACTGAAGCTTTCTTT
CDR3: CASSSQINTEAFF
V: TRBV11-2
D: NA
J: TRBJ1-1
size: NA

DNA: TGTACCAGCAGCCAACAGGGGGCGGGAGGTGAAGCTTTCTTT
CDR3: CTSSQQGAGGEAFF
V: TRBV6-6
D: TRBD1
J: TRBJ1-1
size: NA

DNA: TGTGCCAGCAGCCTCTCGACAGGGGCTCAGCCCCAGCATTTT
CDR3: CASSLSTGAQPQHF
V: TRBV5-5
D: TRBD1
J: TRBJ1-5
size: once